A single T cell receptor (beta chain) is shown here with its context. Its target is unknown. The source of the sample is a study of blood T cells in healthy people across ages. Study results and caveats: Expanded clonotype shifts may have been confounded, as the donors had an unknown CMV status.

Germline V gene sequence: CDR1 DFQATT, CDR2 SNEGSKA (reference sequence). V shed 6 bases, J shed 3 bases, and the junction held 10 bases outside the gene matches. The CDR3 sequence is 15 residues long. PCR was performed a second time for about 7 to 11 cycles using a sample-barcoded 5' primer and a J-beta primer mix. From the 5' RACE reads, TCRdb called clonotypes with MiXCR, one entry per CDR3 protein. There are around 750,000 distinct CDR3 sequences in the sample; about 53% occur only once, and about 38% lies in the top ten. The sequencing sample was made of blood. J is TRBJ2-1 and V is TRBV20-1; TRBD2 agrees at 8 bases. This TCR was recovered from a man at least 80 years old in good health. The CDR3 sequence: CSAMLGSGSYNEQFF. In DNA form, the CDR3 reads TGCAGTGCCATGCTCGGGAGCGGGAGCTACAATGAGCAGTTCTTC.